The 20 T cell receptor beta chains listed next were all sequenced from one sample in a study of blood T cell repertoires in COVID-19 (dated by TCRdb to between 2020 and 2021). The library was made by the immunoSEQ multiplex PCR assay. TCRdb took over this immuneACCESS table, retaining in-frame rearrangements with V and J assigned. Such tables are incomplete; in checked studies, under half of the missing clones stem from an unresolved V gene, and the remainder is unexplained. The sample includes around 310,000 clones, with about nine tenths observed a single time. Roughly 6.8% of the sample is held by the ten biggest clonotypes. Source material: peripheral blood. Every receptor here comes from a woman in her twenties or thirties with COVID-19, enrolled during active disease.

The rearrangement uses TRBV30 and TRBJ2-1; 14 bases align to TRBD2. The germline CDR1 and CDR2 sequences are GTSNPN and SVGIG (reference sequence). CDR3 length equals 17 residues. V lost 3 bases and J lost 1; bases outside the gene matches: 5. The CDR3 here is CAWRSTSGRGSYNEQFF. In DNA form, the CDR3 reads TGTGCCTGGAGGTCGACTAGCGGGAGGGGGTCCTACAATGAGCAGTTCTTC.

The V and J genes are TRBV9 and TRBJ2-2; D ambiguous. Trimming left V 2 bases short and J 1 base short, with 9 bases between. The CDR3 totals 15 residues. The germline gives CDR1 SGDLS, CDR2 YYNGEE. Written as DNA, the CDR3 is TGTGCCAGCAGCGTCCAGCGATTGAACACCGGGGAGCTGTTTTTT. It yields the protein CASSVQRLNTGELFF.

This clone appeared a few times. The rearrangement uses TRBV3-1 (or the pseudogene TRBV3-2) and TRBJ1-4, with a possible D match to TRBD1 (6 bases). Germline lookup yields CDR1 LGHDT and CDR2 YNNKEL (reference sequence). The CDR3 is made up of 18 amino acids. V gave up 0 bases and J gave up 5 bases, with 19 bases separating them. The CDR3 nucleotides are TGTGCCAGCAGCCAAGAGTTGGGGGCGGTGGTCTTAAATGAAAAACTGTTTTTT. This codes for CASSQELGAVVLNEKLFF.

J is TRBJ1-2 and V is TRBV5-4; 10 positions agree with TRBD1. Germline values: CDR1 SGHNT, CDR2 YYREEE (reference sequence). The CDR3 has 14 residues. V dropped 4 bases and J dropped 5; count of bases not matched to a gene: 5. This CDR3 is CASSQGQGRYGYTF. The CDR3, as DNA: TGTGCCAGCAGCCAGGGACAGGGGAGGTATGGCTACACCTTC.

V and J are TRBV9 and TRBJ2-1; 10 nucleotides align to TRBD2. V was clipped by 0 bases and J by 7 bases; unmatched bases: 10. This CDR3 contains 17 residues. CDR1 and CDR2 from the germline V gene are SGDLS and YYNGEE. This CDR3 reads CASSVVPSGSGENEQFF. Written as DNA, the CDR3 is TGTGCCAGCAGCGTAGTCCCTAGCGGGAGCGGGGAGAATGAGCAGTTCTTC.

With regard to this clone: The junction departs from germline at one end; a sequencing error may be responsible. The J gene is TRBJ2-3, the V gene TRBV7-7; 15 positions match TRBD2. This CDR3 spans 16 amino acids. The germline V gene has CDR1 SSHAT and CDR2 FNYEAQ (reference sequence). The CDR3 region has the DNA TGTGCTAGCAGCCAGGGACTAGCGGGAGGAACAGATACGCAGTATTTT. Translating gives CASSQGLAGGTDTQYF.

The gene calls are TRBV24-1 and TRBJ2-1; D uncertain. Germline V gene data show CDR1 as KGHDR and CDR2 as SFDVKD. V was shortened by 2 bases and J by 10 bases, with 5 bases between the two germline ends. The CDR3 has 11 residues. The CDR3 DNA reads TGTGCCACCAGTGATTCCGGGGAGCAGTTCTTC. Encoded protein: CATSDSGEQFF.

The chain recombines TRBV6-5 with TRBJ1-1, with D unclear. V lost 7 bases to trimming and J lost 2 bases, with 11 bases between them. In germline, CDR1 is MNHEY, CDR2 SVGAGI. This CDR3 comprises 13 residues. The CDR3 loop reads CASTKAGNTEAFF. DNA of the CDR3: TGTGCCAGCACCAAAGCGGGTAACACTGAAGCTTTCTTT.

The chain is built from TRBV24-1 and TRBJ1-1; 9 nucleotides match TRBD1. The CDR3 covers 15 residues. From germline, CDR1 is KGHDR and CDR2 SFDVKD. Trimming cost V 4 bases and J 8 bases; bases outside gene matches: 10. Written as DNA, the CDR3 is TGTGCCACCAGTGACCAACGTACCGACAGGGGGGAAGCTTTCTTT. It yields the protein CATSDQRTDRGEAFF.

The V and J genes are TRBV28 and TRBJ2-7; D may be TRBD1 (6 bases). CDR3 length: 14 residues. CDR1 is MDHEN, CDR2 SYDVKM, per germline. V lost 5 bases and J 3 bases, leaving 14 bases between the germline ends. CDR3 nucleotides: TGTGCCAGCAGTCCCGCGACAGGAGTCTACGAGCAGTACTTC. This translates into CASSPATGVYEQYF.

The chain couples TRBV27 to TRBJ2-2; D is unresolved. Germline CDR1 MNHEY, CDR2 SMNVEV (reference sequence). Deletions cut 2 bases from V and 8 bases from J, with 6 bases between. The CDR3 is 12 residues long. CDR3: CASSLRGGELFF. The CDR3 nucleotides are TGTGCCAGCAGTTTACGAGGAGGGGAGCTGTTTTTT.

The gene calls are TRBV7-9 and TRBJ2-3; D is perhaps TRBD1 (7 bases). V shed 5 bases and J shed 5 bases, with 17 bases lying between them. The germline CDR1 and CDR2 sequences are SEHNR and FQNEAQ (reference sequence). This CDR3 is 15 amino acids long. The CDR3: CASSPRRGLGDTQYF. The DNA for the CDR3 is TGTGCCAGCAGCCCCAGGAGGGGGCTAGGAGATACGCAGTATTTT.

In DNA, the CDR3 is TGTGCCACCAGTGATTGGACAGGGTTTAGCACAGATACGCAGTATTTT. It is translated as CATSDWTGFSTDTQYF. The chain couples TRBV24-1 to TRBJ2-3, with 8 bases identical to TRBD1. V lost 2 bases, J lost 0 bases, and 3 bases stayed unmatched. This CDR3 comprises 16 residues. Germline-derived CDR1 and CDR2 are KGHDR and SFDVKD.

The CDR3 loop reads CASSFAGLRLFF. The CDR3 region has the DNA TGTGCCAGCAGTTTCGCAGGGTTGAGACTGTTTTTT. J is TRBJ1-4 and V is TRBV12-3 or TRBV12-4, with D tentatively TRBD1 (5 bases). The V and J ends lost 3 bases and 13 bases respectively, with 12 bases between them. The CDR3 has 12 amino acids.

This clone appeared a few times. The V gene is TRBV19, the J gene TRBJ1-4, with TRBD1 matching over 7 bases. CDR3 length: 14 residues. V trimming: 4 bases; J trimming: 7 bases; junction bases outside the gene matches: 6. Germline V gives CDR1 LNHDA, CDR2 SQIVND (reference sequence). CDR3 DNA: TGTGCCAGTAGTAGAGACAGGGAATCTGAAAAACTGTTTTTT. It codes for CASSRDRESEKLFF.

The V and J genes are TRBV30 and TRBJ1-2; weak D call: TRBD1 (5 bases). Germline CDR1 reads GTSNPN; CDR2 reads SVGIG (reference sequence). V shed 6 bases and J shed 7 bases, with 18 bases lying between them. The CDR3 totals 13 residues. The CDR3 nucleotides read TGTGCCTGCACGGGCGTGGGTCAGGGTGGCTACACCTTC. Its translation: CACTGVGQGGYTF.

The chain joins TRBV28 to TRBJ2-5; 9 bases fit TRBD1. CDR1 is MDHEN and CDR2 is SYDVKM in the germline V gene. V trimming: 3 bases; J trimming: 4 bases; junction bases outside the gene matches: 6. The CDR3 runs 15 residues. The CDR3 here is CASSLRQGGVETQYF. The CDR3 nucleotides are TGTGCCAGCAGTTTGCGACAGGGGGGCGTAGAGACCCAGTACTTC.

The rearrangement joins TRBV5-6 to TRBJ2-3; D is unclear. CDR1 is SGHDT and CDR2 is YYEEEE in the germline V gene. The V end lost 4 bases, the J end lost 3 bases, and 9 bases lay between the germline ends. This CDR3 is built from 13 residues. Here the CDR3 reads CASSPTGTDTQYF. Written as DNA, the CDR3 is TGTGCCAGCAGCCCGACTGGAACAGATACGCAGTATTTT.

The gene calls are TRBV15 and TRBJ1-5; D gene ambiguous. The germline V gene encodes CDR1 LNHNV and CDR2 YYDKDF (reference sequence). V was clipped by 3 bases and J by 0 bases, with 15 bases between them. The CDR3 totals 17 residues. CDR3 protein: CATSSPERIYSNQPQHF. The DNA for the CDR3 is TGTGCCACCAGCAGCCCAGAGAGGATATATAGCAATCAGCCCCAGCATTTT.

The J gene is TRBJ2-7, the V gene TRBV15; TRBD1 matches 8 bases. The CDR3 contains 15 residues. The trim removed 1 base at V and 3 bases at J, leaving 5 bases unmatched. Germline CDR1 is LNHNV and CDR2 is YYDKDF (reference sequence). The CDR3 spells CATSRGPGQVYEQYF. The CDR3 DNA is TGTGCCACCAGCAGAGGGCCGGGACAGGTCTACGAGCAGTACTTC.